This is a list of T cell receptor beta chains from one sample in a study of blood T cells in healthy people across ages. TCRdb used MiXCR to reprocess the 5' RACE reads, holding one entry per CDR3 protein. The sample has approximately 900,000 distinct CDR3 sequences; under 50% are singletons. The specimen was blood. The receptor set was obtained from a man in his thirties or forties in good health. The CDR3 runs from the conserved cysteine through the conserved F or W. A D gene is named only where the DNA matches it firmly. Where a row states a size, it is once, few, many or the class of an expanded clone; other rows omit it.

v_call	cdr3_length	clone_size	d_call	j_call	cdr3_aa	cdr3_nt
TRBV20-1	15	few	TRBD2	TRBJ2-1	CSARDFGGGYNEQFF	TGCAGTGCTAGAGATTTTGGCGGGGGGTACAATGAGCAGTTCTTC
TRBV4-1	14	few	TRBD1	TRBJ1-1	CASSQDQGDTEAFF	TGCGCCAGCAGCCAAGATCAGGGGGACACTGAAGCTTTCTTT
TRBV3-1	13	.	.	TRBJ2-3	CASSQESRDTQYF	TGTGCCAGCAGCCAGGAAAGCAGGGATACGCAGTATTTT
TRBV20-1	14	.	TRBD1	TRBJ1-4	CSARRTGTEEKLFF	TGCAGTGCTCGGCGGACAGGGACCGAGGAAAAACTGTTTTTT
TRBV2	13	.	.	TRBJ2-3	CASSREGTDTQYF	TGTGCCAGCAGTAGGGAGGGCACAGATACGCAGTATTTT
TRBV10-3	14	.	TRBD1	TRBJ1-2	CAALNDRGNYGYTF	TGTGCCGCACTTAATGACAGGGGGAACTATGGCTACACCTTC
TRBV28	18	.	TRBD2	TRBJ2-5	CASVPGLAGSSSYNEQYF	TGTGCCAGCGTTCCCGGACTAGCGGGGTCTAGCTCCTACAATGAGCAGTACTTC
TRBV28	15	few	TRBD1	TRBJ1-2	CASSSGGGSYYGYTF	TGTGCCAGCAGTTCAGGAGGGGGCTCTTACTATGGCTACACCTTC
TRBV6-4	15	.	TRBD1	TRBJ2-1	CASSDSGVGGSPQFF	TGTGCCAGCAGTGACTCAGGGGTAGGGGGCTCCCCGCAGTTTTTC
TRBV27	15	.	.	TRBJ2-4	CASSLSGHPKNIQYF	TGTGCCAGCAGTTTATCAGGGCACCCCAAAAACATTCAGTACTTC
TRBV2	16	few	TRBD1	TRBJ1-6	CASSNTIGTGDSPLHF	TGTGCCAGCAGTAATACCATCGGGACAGGGGATTCACCCCTCCACTTT
TRBV20-1	13	.	TRBD1	TRBJ2-7	CSASDRELHEQYF	TGCAGTGCTTCGGACAGGGAGCTCCACGAGCAGTACTTC
TRBV12-3/TRBV12-4	14	.	.	TRBJ2-2	CASRSLRVDGELFF	TGTGCCAGCAGGTCACTCAGGGTTGACGGGGAGCTGTTTTTT
TRBV7-8	16	.	.	TRBJ2-7	CASTLSRLHRTYEQYF	TGTGCCAGCACCCTATCTCGGCTCCATCGAACCTACGAGCAGTACTTC
TRBV11-3	14	.	.	TRBJ1-1	CASSLDVGVLGAFF	TGTGCCAGCAGCTTAGATGTGGGGGTCCTGGGAGCTTTCTTT
TRBV3-1	15	few	TRBD2	TRBJ2-7	CASSQGAGGYYEQYF	TGTGCCAGCAGCCAAGGAGCGGGGGGGTACTACGAGCAGTACTTC
TRBV28	14	.	.	TRBJ2-7	CASSFEGYTYEQYF	TGTGCCAGCAGTTTTGAGGGTTATACCTACGAGCAGTACTTC
TRBV3-1	14	.	.	TRBJ2-3	CASSQDSGGDTQYF	TGTGCCAGCAGCCAAGATTCAGGGGGGGATACGCAGTATTTT
TRBV20-1	13	.	.	TRBJ1-6	CSARNSEVSPLHF	TGCAGTGCTAGAAATTCGGAGGTGTCACCCCTCCACTTT
TRBV7-2	14	few	TRBD1	TRBJ2-5	CASSNRDRKETQYF	TGTGCCAGCAGCAACCGGGACAGGAAAGAGACCCAGTACTTC
TRBV20-1	15	.	.	TRBJ2-3	CSASLRQGGLDTQYF	TGCAGTGCTAGCCTGCGGCAGGGGGGTTTGGATACGCAGTATTTT
TRBV29-1	12	.	TRBD1	TRBJ2-7	CSVEGTGVEQYF	TGCAGCGTTGAAGGGACAGGGGTCGAGCAGTACTTC
TRBV3-1	16	few	TRBD2	TRBJ2-5	CASSRAGTSGTETQYF	TGTGCCAGCAGCCGAGCCGGGACTAGCGGGACTGAGACCCAGTACTTC
TRBV5-1	14	once	.	TRBJ1-4	CASSLGQPAEKLFF	TGCGCCAGCAGCTTGGGACAACCGGCAGAAAAACTGTTTTTT
TRBV7-2	12	.	.	TRBJ1-1	CATTKGSVTAFF	TGTGCCACCACCAAAGGGTCGGTAACAGCTTTCTTT
TRBV12-3/TRBV12-4	15	.	.	TRBJ2-7	CASSFYLGGAYEQYF	TGTGCCAGCAGTTTTTATTTGGGGGGAGCCTACGAGCAGTACTTC
TRBV4-2	16	few	TRBD2	TRBJ2-1	CASSQRAGTSGDEQFF	TGTGCCAGCAGCCAAAGGGCCGGGACTAGCGGGGATGAGCAGTTCTTC
TRBV12-3/TRBV12-4	14	.	.	TRBJ2-3	CASNQQGTGDTQYF	TGTGCCAGTAACCAACAGGGTACCGGAGATACGCAGTATTTT
TRBV6-2/TRBV6-3	17	.	.	TRBJ2-6	CASSYRHRQTGANVLTF	TGTGCCAGCAGTTACCGACACAGACAGACTGGGGCCAACGTCCTGACTTTC
TRBV7-8	14	.	.	TRBJ2-5	CASSLAQTQETQYF	TGTGCCAGCAGCTTAGCGCAGACTCAAGAGACCCAGTACTTC
TRBV28	13	.	.	TRBJ2-5	CASSLTQSGTQYF	TGTGCCAGCAGTTTGACACAGTCGGGGACCCAGTACTTC
TRBV12-3/TRBV12-4	14	.	.	TRBJ2-7	CASKGPRGPYEQYF	TGTGCCAGCAAAGGCCCGCGGGGCCCCTACGAGCAGTACTTC
TRBV20-1	14	.	TRBD1	TRBJ1-6	CSALSGTDNSPLHF	TGCAGTGCTCTCTCCGGGACAGATAATTCACCCCTCCACTTT
TRBV21-1	15	once	.	TRBJ1-2	CASSSPGDRGNGYTF	TGTGCCAGCAGCTCCCCGGGGGACAGGGGCAATGGCTACACCTTC
TRBV7-3	16	.	.	TRBJ2-2	CASSLNGVANTGELFF	TGTGCCAGCAGCTTAAATGGGGTCGCGAACACCGGGGAGCTGTTTTTT
TRBV29-1	13	.	.	TRBJ2-3	CSVSRTDTDTQYF	TGCAGCGTTAGTCGGACAGACACAGATACGCAGTATTTT
TRBV6-1	13	.	.	TRBJ2-6	CASQKSGANVLTF	TGTGCCAGCCAAAAGTCTGGGGCCAACGTCCTGACTTTC
TRBV20-1	15	.	TRBD2	TRBJ2-3	CSAVWSSGGVDTQYF	TGCAGTGCCGTGTGGTCGAGCGGGGGGGTAGATACGCAGTATTTT
TRBV6-2/TRBV6-3	16	few	.	TRBJ1-5	CASSLTTAGGNQPQHF	TGTGCCAGCAGTCTAACAACTGCCGGAGGCAATCAGCCCCAGCATTTT
TRBV12-3/TRBV12-4	13	.	.	TRBJ1-5	CASRSGTSGPQHF	TGTGCCAGCAGATCGGGCACCTCAGGCCCCCAGCATTTT